One and the same sample provided the 32 T cell receptor beta chains below, sequenced in a study of somatic mutations in cytotoxic T cells in rheumatoid arthritis. Here immunoSEQ multiplex PCR was the method, and the copy in TCRdb shows in-frame clones only, minus some. The table includes 20,000 to 25,000 clones, roughly 80% detected once. The sample consisted of CD8+ T cells sorted from blood. The source of these receptors is an adult with rheumatoid arthritis.

The rearrangement links TRBV7-3 to TRBJ2-1; 8 bases agree with TRBD2. Germline V gene sequence: CDR1 SGHTA, CDR2 FQGTGA. V lost 4 bases to trimming and J lost 7 bases; unmatched junction nucleotides: 6. CDR3 length: 14 residues. As DNA, the CDR3 is TGTGCCAGCAGCTCTACCGGGGGGGGAAATGAGCAGTTCTTC. This encodes CASSSTGGGNEQFF.

This clone was seen a single time. This chain uses TRBV7-9 with TRBJ1-2; D remains unclear. The V end lost 0 bases, the J end lost 4 bases, and 6 bases lay between the germline ends. This CDR3 spans 13 amino acids. Germline values: CDR1 SEHNR, CDR2 FQNEAQ (reference sequence). The CDR3: CASSLASGYGYTF. The DNA of the CDR3 is TGTGCCAGCAGCTTAGCTTCCGGCTATGGCTACACCTTC.

This chain connects TRBV5-4 to TRBJ1-1; D may be TRBD1 (5 bases). The germline V gene has CDR1 SGHNT and CDR2 YYREEE (reference sequence). The length of the CDR3 is 12 residues. Trimming removed 3 bases at V and 4 bases at J, with 7 bases between. CDR3 bases: TGTGCCAGCAGCTCCGGGGGCACTGAAGCTTTCTTT. This gives the protein CASSSGGTEAFF.

The V and J genes are TRBV7-3 and TRBJ2-2; no definite D call. Trimming cost V 4 bases and J 3 bases, with 9 bases left between them. The CDR3 runs to 14 residues. Per germline, CDR1 SGHTA and CDR2 FQGTGA. The CDR3 spells CASSSAGDTGELFF. The CDR3 DNA reads as TGTGCCAGCAGCTCAGCTGGAGACACCGGGGAGCTGTTTTTT. Drawing the rest from reference TRBV7-3 and TRBJ2-2, the complete variable domain is GAGVSQTPSNKVTEKGKYVELRCDPISGHTALYWYRQSLGQGPEFLIYFQGTGAADDSGLPNDRFFAVRPEGSVSTLKIQRTERGDSAVYLCASSSAGDTGELFFGEGSRLTVL.

The rearrangement joins TRBV19 to TRBJ2-1, with D perhaps TRBD1 (5 bases). The CDR3 length is 16 residues. Trimming left V 4 bases short and J 9 bases short, with 22 bases between. Germline loops: CDR1 LNHDA, CDR2 SQIVND (reference sequence). In nucleotides, the CDR3 is TGTGCCAGTAGTACCGAAGACAGTCCGTCTTGGGGTGAGCAGTTCTTC. Its translation is CASSTEDSPSWGEQFF.

The chain joins TRBV27 to TRBJ1-5; 7 bases fit TRBD1. V was pared by 0 bases and J by 1 base, with 3 bases of the junction left unmatched. CDR1 is MNHEY, CDR2 SMNVEV, per germline (reference sequence). The CDR3 has 16 amino acids. This CDR3 is CASSLSGGESNQPQHF. The CDR3 region has the DNA TGTGCCAGCAGTTTATCAGGGGGCGAAAGCAATCAGCCCCAGCATTTT.

The chain links TRBV6-1 to TRBJ2-7; TRBD1 matches 12 bases. Trimming cost V 0 bases and J 2 bases; bases outside gene matches: 5. This CDR3 region has 17 residues. Looked up from germline, CDR1 is MNHNS and CDR2 is SASEGT. CDR3 amino acids: CASSEARGQGAPYEQYF. CDR3 coding DNA: TGTGCCAGCAGTGAAGCGCGGGGACAGGGGGCCCCCTACGAGCAGTACTTC.

The count of this clone is one. The CDR3 here is CASSLDGQGFRQGEAFF. The DNA for the CDR3 is TGTGCCAGCAGCTTAGATGGACAGGGGTTTCGCCAGGGTGAAGCTTTCTTT. V gene TRBV7-9 combines with J gene TRBJ1-1, with TRBD1 matching over 9 bases. The J segment lost 7 bases and the V segment lost 1 base, leaving 13 bases of the junction unmatched. The CDR3 has 17 residues. Germline-derived CDR1 and CDR2 are SEHNR and FQNEAQ (reference sequence).

In its sample, this clone is medium-sized. This chain links TRBV11-2 with TRBJ2-7; possible D gene TRBD1, 5 bases. This CDR3 has 13 residues. Germline-derived CDR1 and CDR2 are SGHAT and FQNNGV. Trimming removed 2 bases at V and 2 bases at J, with 7 bases between. This chain's CDR3 is CASSLQTAYEQYF. The CDR3 coding sequence is TGTGCCAGCAGCTTACAGACAGCCTACGAGCAGTACTTC.

J is TRBJ2-7 and V is TRBV5-6; 9 nucleotides match TRBD1. The CDR3 contains 16 residues. The germline V gene encodes CDR1 SGHDT and CDR2 YYEEEE. Trimming at V came to 0 bases and at J to 3 bases, leaving 7 bases not matched to a gene. The CDR3 DNA reads as TGTGCCAGCAGCTTGGGAGTCGGGACAGGGAACTACGAGCAGTACTTC. The encoded protein is CASSLGVGTGNYEQYF.

The chain uses TRBV6-6 and TRBJ2-7, with 7 bases that match TRBD1. CDR3 size: 14 residues. After removal of 6 bases from V and 3 bases from J, the junction contained 8 bases not matched to a gene. From germline, CDR1 is MNHNY and CDR2 SVGAGI (reference sequence). The CDR3 DNA is TGTGCCAGCAGCGACAGGGTTCCCCACTACGAGCAGTACTTC. This sequence encodes CASSDRVPHYEQYF.

This sequence joins TRBV7-9 and TRBJ2-1; maybe TRBD2 (5 bases). The length of the CDR3 is 15 residues. The ends were cut back, 1 base at V and 7 bases at J, with 14 bases in the middle. In germline, CDR1 is SEHNR, CDR2 FQNEAQ (reference sequence). CDR3 DNA: TGTGCCAGCAGCTTAGTAGCGAACCTAAAAAATGAGCAGTTCTTC. Translated, it gives CASSLVANLKNEQFF.

CDR3 amino acids: CASSGGLAGPTDTQYF. CDR3 coding DNA: TGTGCCAGCAGCGGGGGACTAGCGGGGCCCACAGATACGCAGTATTTT. This rearrangement joins TRBV11-2 to TRBJ2-3; 13 bases fit TRBD2. Germline V CDR1 and CDR2: SGHAT, FQNNGV. J was trimmed by 2 bases and V by 5 bases; bases with no gene match: 4. This CDR3 region has 16 residues.

The V and J genes are TRBV27 and TRBJ1-2; 10 bases are shared with TRBD1. V gave up 6 bases and J gave up 4 bases; unmatched junction bases: 5. CDR1 is MNHEY, CDR2 SMNVEV, per germline (reference sequence). The CDR3 loop spans 14 amino acids. Here the CDR3 reads CASSRQGASYGYTF. CDR3 coding DNA: TGTGCCAGCAGCAGACAGGGGGCCAGCTATGGCTACACCTTC.

This rearrangement joins TRBV7-9 to TRBJ2-7; either TRBD1 or TRBD2 may supply D (5 bases each). V lost 4 bases and J 7 bases, leaving 20 bases between the germline ends. This CDR3 has 15 amino acids. From germline, CDR1 is SEHNR and CDR2 FQNEAQ (reference sequence). CDR3: CASSSDRDALREQYF. CDR3 sequence (DNA): TGTGCCAGCAGCTCCGACCGGGACGCGCTTCGGGAGCAGTACTTC.

This clone was seen more than once but under ten times. The genes are TRBV11-1 and TRBJ1-1, with D tentatively TRBD1 (5 bases). V was cut by 3 bases and J by 0 bases, with 5 bases left in between. The CDR3 is made up of 13 amino acids. Germline V gene sequence: CDR1 SGHAT, CDR2 FQDESV (reference sequence). CDR3 sequence reads: CASSLGVNTEAFF. CDR3 coding DNA: TGTGCCAGCAGCTTGGGGGTGAACACTGAAGCTTTCTTT.

The rearrangement links TRBV11-3 to TRBJ2-2, with TRBD1 identical over 8 bases. The length of the CDR3 is 16 residues. V dropped 5 bases and J dropped 3; count of bases not matched to a gene: 8. Germline CDR1 and CDR2: SGHNT and YENEEA. CDR3 residues: CASSPGRTGYTGELFF. The CDR3 DNA is TGTGCCAGCAGCCCAGGCAGGACAGGGTACACCGGGGAGCTGTTTTTT. Filled out from reference TRBV11-3 and TRBJ2-2, the complete variable domain reads EAGVVQSPRYKIIEKKQPVAFWCNPISGHNTLYWYLQNLGQGPELLIRYENEEAVDDSQLPKDRFSAERLKGVDSTLKIQPAELGDSAVYLCASSPGRTGYTGELFFGEGSRLTVL.

The chain uses TRBV4-1 and TRBJ2-7; D remains unclear. V gave up 0 bases and J gave up 4 bases, with 16 bases separating them. The CDR3 consists of 16 residues. Per the germline V gene, CDR1 is MGHRA and CDR2 is YSYEKL. DNA of the CDR3: TGCGCCAGCAGCCAAGATTTTTCAACCCTTTGGTACGAGCAGTACTTC. This translates into CASSQDFSTLWYEQYF.

This clone is labeled large (0.1 to 1%). Other DNA sequences in the sample encode the same CDR3. This chain connects TRBV10-2 to TRBJ1-5; D unclear. Trimming removed 0 bases at V and 0 bases at J, with 9 bases between. This CDR3 region has 16 residues. Germline V lookup: CDR1 WSHSY, CDR2 SAAADI. For the CDR3, the DNA is TGCGCCAGCAGTGAGTCTCCAGGTAATAGCAATCAGCCCCAGCATTTT. It encodes CASSESPGNSNQPQHF.

Concerning this clone itself: Its ends do not fully match the called genes, so a read error is possible. The V call is TRBV6-1, the J call TRBJ2-7; D not resolved. The CDR3 sequence is 13 residues long. Germline loops: CDR1 MNHNS, CDR2 SASEGT. The CDR3 DNA follows: TGTGCCAGCAGTGAAGCCATCGGAGAGACGGGTGAGTTC. It translates to CASSEAIGETGEF.

This rearrangement joins TRBV7-2 to TRBJ1-5; no definite D call. Germline loops: CDR1 SGHTA, CDR2 FQGNSA. The CDR3 extends over 15 amino acids. Trimming pared 5 bases from V and 4 bases from J, leaving 15 bases between. CDR3 sequence: CASSLNYGENQPQHF. In DNA form, the CDR3 reads TGTGCCAGCAGCCTCAACTACGGGGAAAATCAGCCCCAGCATTTT.

This chain uses TRBV14 with TRBJ1-1; D is uncertain. This CDR3 comprises 15 residues. CDR1 and CDR2 from the germline V gene are SGHDN and FVKESK. Trimming pared 4 bases from V and 1 base from J, leaving 13 bases between. The CDR3 DNA reads TGTGCCAGCAGCCGGACCGCGGGAAGGAACACTGAAGCTTTCTTT. Translated: CASSRTAGRNTEAFF.

As DNA, the CDR3 is TGTGCCAGTAGTATGGGGGCCCCGGGAGCTTTCTTT. It yields the protein CASSMGAPGAFF. The rearrangement uses TRBV19 and TRBJ1-1; D perhaps matches TRBD1 (6 bases). Trimming removed 3 bases from V and 10 bases from J, with 12 bases in between. This CDR3 region has 12 residues. Germline V gene sequence: CDR1 LNHDA, CDR2 SQIVND (reference sequence).

The genes are TRBV27 and TRBJ2-1, with 10 bases matching TRBD2. Germline V gene lookup returns CDR1 MNHEY and CDR2 SMNVEV (reference sequence). With V trimmed by 7 bases and J by 4 bases, 4 bases remained unmatched. CDR3 size: 14 residues. The CDR3 DNA is TGTGCCAGCAAAACTAGCGGGGTTTACAATGAGCAGTTCTTC. As protein: CASKTSGVYNEQFF.

The J gene is TRBJ1-2, the V gene TRBV4-1, with TRBD1 as a possible D gene (6 bases). Germline lookup yields CDR1 MGHRA and CDR2 YSYEKL. Trimming removed 2 bases at V and 6 bases at J, with 13 bases between. The CDR3 spans 14 residues. CDR3 in amino acids: CASSQITGLDGYTF. The DNA for the CDR3 is TGCGCCAGCAGCCAAATTACAGGGTTGGATGGCTACACCTTC.

The J gene is TRBJ1-2, the V gene TRBV19; D call uncertain. Germline CDR1 reads LNHDA; CDR2 reads SQIVND (reference sequence). The germline V and J ends were trimmed by 1 base and 12 bases, with 9 bases remaining between them. This CDR3 has 11 amino acids. The CDR3 nucleotides read TGTGCCAGTAGTATAGGGGAGGCAAACACCTTC. Amino acids: CASSIGEANTF.

This clone has just a few counts. The chain links TRBV6-6 to TRBJ1-5; no clear D. CDR3 size: 12 residues. CDR1 is MNHNY and CDR2 is SVGAGI in the germline V gene (reference sequence). Trimming took off 2 bases at V and 15 bases at J, with 14 bases between the two ends. The DNA of the CDR3 is TGTGCCAGCAGTTACGGAGACTGGGATCCGCATTTT. It specifies CASSYGDWDPHF.

The chain employs TRBV9 and TRBJ1-3; no firm D call. The CDR3 extends over 15 amino acids. V gave up 2 bases and J gave up 0 bases, with 9 bases separating them. Germline assignment: CDR1 SGDLS and CDR2 YYNGEE. The CDR3 loop is CASSVAPSSGNTIYF. CDR3 in DNA: TGTGCCAGCAGCGTCGCTCCGAGCTCTGGAAACACCATATATTTT. The whole variable domain, filled in from reference TRBV9 and TRBJ1-3, reads DSGVTQTPKHLITATGQRVTLRCSPRSGDLSVYWYQQSLDQGLQFLIQYYNGEERAKGNILERFSAQQFPDLHSELNLSSLELGDSALYFCASSVAPSSGNTIYFGEGSWLTVV.

Here the CDR3 reads CASSHPLRFFYGYTF. In DNA form, the CDR3 reads TGCGCCAGCAGCCACCCCCTCCGTTTCTTCTATGGCTACACCTTC. The chain has TRBV4-1 and TRBJ1-2, with no clear D. Trimming shortened V by 3 bases and J by 4 bases, and 15 bases separated the two germline ends. Germline V gene lookup returns CDR1 MGHRA and CDR2 YSYEKL. The CDR3 sequence is 15 residues long.

V usage is TRBV21-1 and J usage is TRBJ1-4; the D call of TRBD1 is as the table states it, not checked on the DNA. TRBV21-1 is reported as a pseudogene. CDR3 length: 14 residues. CDR3 sequence reads: CASRKQGRNEKLFF. Here the CDR3 DNA reads TGTGCCAGCAGGAAACAGGGTCGGAATGAAAAACTGTTTTTT.

V and J are TRBV27 and TRBJ1-5; no definite D call. The CDR3 is 13 residues long. Germline V lookup: CDR1 MNHEY, CDR2 SMNVEV (reference sequence). V shed 4 bases and J shed 6 bases, with 10 bases lying between them. The CDR3 loop is CASSYSAVQPQHF. The CDR3 nucleotides read TGTGCCAGCAGTTATAGTGCGGTTCAGCCCCAGCATTTT.

The V gene is TRBV5-6, the J gene TRBJ2-1, with 9 bases aligning to TRBD1. The CDR3 has 16 amino acids. The germline gives CDR1 SGHDT, CDR2 YYEEEE. Germline trimming cut 1 base from V and 7 bases from J; bases unmatched to any gene: 9. CDR3 nucleotide sequence: TGTGCCAGCAGCTTGATAGGACAGGGGTTTTTGAATGAGCAGTTCTTC. This gives the protein CASSLIGQGFLNEQFF.